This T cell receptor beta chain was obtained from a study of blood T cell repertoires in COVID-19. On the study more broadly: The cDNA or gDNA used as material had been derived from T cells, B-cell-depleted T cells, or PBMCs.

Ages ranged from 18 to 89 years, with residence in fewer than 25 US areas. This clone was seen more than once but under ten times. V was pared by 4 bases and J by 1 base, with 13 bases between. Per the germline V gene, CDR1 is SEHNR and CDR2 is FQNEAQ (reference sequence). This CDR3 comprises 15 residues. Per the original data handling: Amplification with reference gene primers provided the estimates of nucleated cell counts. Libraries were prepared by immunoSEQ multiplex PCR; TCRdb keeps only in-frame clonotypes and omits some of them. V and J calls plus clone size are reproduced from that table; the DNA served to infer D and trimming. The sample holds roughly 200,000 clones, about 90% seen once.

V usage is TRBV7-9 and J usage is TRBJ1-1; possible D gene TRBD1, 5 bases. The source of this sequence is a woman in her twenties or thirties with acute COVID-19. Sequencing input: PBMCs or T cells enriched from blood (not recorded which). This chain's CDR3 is CASSSPGGTNTEAFF. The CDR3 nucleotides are TGTGCCAGCAGCTCCCCGGGCGGGACGAACACTGAAGCTTTCTTT.